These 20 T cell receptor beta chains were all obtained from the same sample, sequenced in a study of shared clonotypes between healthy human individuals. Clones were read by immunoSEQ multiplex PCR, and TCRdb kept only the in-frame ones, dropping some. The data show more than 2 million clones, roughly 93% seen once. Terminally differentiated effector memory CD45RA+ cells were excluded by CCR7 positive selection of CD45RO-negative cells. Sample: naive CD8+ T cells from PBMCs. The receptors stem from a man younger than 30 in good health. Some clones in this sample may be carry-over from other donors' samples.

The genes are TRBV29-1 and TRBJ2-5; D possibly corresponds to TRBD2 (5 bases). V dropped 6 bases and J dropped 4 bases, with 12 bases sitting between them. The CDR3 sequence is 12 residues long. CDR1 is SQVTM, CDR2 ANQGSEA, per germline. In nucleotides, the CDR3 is TGCAGCGTCAGGACGGGAACAGAGACCCAGTACTTC. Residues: CSVRTGTETQYF.

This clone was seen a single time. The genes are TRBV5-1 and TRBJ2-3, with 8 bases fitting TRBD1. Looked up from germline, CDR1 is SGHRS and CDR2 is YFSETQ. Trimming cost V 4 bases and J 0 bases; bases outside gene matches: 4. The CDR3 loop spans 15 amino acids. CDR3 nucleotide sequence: TGCGCCAGCAGCGGGGGACAGGTTAGCACAGATACGCAGTATTTT. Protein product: CASSGGQVSTDTQYF. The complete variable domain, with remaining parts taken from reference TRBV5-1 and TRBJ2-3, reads KAGVTQTPRYLIKTRGQQVTLSCSPISGHRSVSWYQQTPGQGLQFLFEYFSETQRNKGNFPGRFSGRQFSNSRSEMNVSTLELGDSALYLCASSGGQVSTDTQYFGPGTRLTVL.

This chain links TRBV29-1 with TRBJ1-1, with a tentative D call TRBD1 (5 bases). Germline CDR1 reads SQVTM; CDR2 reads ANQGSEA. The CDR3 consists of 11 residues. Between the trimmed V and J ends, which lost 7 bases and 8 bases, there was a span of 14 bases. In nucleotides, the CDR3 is TGCAGCGGGGTAGGCGGGGACGAAGCTTTCTTT. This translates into CSGVGGDEAFF.

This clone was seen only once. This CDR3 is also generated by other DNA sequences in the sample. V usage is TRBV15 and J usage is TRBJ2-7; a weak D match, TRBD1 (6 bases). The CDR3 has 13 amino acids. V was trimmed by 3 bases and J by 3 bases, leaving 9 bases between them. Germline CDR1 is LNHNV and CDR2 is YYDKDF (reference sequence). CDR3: CATSSEDSYEQYF. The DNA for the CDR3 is TGTGCCACCAGCAGTGAGGACAGCTACGAGCAGTACTTC.

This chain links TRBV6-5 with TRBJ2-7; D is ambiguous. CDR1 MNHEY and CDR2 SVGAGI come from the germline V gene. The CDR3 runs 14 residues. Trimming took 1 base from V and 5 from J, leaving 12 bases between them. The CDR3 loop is CASSYYGRGDEQYF. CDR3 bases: TGTGCCAGCAGTTACTACGGCAGAGGCGACGAGCAGTACTTC.

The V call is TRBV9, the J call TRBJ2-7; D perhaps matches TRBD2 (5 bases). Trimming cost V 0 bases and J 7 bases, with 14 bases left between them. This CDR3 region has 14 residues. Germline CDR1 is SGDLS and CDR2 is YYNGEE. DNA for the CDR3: TGTGCCAGCAGCGTAGGGGCCGCCTGGGAGGAGCAGTACTTC. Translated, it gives CASSVGAAWEEQYF.

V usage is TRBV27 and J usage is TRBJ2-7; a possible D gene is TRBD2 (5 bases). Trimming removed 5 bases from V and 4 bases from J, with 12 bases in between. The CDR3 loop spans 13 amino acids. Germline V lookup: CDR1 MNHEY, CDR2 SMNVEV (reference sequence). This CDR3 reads CASSAGAVYEQYF. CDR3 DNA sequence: TGTGCCAGCAGTGCGGGCGCCGTGTACGAGCAGTACTTC.

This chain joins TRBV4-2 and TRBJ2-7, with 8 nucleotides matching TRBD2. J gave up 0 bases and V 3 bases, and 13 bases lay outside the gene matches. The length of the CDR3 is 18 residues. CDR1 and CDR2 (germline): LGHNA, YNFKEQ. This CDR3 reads CASSQGLDVITSSYEQYF. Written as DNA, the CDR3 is TGTGCCAGCAGCCAGGGACTAGACGTAATAACGAGCTCCTACGAGCAGTACTTC.

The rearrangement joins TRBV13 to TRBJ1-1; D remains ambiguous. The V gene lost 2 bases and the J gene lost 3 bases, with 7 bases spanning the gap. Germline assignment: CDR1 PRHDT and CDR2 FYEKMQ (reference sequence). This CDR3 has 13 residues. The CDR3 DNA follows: TGTGCCAGCAGCTTAAGGGTGGACACTGAAGCTTTCTTT. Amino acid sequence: CASSLRVDTEAFF. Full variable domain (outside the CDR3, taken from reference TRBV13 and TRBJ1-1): AAGVIQSPRHLIKEKRETATLKCYPIPRHDTVYWYQQGPGQDPQFLISFYEKMQSDKGSIPDRFSAQQFSDYHSELNMSSLELGDSALYFCASSLRVDTEAFFGQGTRLTVV.

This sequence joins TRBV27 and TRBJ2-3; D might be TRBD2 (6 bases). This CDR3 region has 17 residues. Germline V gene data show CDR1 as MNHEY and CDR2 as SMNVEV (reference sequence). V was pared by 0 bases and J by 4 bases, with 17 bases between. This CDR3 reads CASSLSALAYSSDTQYF. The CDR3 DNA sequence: TGTGCCAGCAGTTTATCGGCGCTAGCGTATAGTTCAGATACGCAGTATTTT.

This CDR3 is CASSRGRMNTEAFF. In DNA form, the CDR3 reads TGTGCCAGCAGCAGGGGGCGCATGAACACTGAAGCTTTCTTT. The chain joins TRBV27 to TRBJ1-1; 8 positions match TRBD1. The CDR3 is made up of 14 amino acids. V shed 6 bases, J shed 0 bases, and the junction held 3 bases outside the gene matches. CDR1 is MNHEY, CDR2 SMNVEV, per germline (reference sequence).

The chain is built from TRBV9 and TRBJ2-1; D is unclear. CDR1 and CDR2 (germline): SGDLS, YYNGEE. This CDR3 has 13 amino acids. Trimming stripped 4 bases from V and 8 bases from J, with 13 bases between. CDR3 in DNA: TGTGCCAGCAGCCCCCAAGGGCGTCATGAGCAGTTCTTC. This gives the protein CASSPQGRHEQFF. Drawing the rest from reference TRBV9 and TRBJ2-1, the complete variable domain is DSGVTQTPKHLITATGQRVTLRCSPRSGDLSVYWYQQSLDQGLQFLIQYYNGEERAKGNILERFSAQQFPDLHSELNLSSLELGDSALYFCASSPQGRHEQFFGPGTRLTVL.

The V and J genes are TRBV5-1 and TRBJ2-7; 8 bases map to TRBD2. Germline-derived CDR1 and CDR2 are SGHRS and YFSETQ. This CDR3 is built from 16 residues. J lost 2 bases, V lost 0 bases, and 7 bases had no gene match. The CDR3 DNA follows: TGCGCCAGCAGCTTGGCCGATAGCGGGACACCCTACGAGCAGTACTTC. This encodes CASSLADSGTPYEQYF.

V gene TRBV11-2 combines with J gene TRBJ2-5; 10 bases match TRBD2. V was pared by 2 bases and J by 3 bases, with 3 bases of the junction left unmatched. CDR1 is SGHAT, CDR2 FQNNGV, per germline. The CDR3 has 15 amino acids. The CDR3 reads CASSLSSGSEETQYF. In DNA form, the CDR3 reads TGTGCCAGCAGCTTATCTAGCGGGAGCGAAGAGACCCAGTACTTC.

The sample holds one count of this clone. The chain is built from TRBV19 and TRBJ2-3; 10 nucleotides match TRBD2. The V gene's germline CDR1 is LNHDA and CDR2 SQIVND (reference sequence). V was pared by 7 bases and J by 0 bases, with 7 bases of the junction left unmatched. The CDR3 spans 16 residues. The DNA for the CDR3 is TGTGCCAGTAACCTCAGCGGGAGGGTTAGCACAGATACGCAGTATTTT. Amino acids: CASNLSGRVSTDTQYF.

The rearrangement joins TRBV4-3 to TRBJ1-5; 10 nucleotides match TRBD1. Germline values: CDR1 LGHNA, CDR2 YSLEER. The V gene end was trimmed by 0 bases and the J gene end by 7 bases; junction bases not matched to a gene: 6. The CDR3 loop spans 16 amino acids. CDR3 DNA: TGCGCCAGCAGCCAAGAAACCGGGACAGGGGACCAGCCCCAGCATTTT. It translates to CASSQETGTGDQPQHF.

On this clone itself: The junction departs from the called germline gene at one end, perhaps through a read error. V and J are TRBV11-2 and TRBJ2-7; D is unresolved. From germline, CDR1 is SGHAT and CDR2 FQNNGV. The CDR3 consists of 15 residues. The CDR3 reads CASRQIESFSSEQYF. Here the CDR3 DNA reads TGTGCCAGCAGGCAGATCGAATCCTTCTCCTCCGAGCAGTACTTC.

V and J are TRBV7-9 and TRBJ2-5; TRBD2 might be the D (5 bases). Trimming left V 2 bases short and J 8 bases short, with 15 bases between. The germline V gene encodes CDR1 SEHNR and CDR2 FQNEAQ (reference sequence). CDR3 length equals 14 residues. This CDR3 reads CASSLTTSGGTQYF. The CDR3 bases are TGTGCCAGCAGCTTAACCACATCTGGAGGCACCCAGTACTTC.

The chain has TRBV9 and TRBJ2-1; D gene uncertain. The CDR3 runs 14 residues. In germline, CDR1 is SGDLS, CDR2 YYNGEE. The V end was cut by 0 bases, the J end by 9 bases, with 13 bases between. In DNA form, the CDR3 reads TGTGCCAGCAGCGTAGAGCCAGCTTTTACTGAGCAGTTCTTC. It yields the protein CASSVEPAFTEQFF.

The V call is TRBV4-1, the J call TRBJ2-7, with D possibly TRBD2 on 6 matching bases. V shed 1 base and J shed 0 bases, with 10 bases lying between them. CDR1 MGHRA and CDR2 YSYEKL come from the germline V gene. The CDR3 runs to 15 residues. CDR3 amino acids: CASSQVSGTSYEQYF. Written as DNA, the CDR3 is TGCGCCAGCAGCCAAGTTAGCGGCACCTCCTACGAGCAGTACTTC.